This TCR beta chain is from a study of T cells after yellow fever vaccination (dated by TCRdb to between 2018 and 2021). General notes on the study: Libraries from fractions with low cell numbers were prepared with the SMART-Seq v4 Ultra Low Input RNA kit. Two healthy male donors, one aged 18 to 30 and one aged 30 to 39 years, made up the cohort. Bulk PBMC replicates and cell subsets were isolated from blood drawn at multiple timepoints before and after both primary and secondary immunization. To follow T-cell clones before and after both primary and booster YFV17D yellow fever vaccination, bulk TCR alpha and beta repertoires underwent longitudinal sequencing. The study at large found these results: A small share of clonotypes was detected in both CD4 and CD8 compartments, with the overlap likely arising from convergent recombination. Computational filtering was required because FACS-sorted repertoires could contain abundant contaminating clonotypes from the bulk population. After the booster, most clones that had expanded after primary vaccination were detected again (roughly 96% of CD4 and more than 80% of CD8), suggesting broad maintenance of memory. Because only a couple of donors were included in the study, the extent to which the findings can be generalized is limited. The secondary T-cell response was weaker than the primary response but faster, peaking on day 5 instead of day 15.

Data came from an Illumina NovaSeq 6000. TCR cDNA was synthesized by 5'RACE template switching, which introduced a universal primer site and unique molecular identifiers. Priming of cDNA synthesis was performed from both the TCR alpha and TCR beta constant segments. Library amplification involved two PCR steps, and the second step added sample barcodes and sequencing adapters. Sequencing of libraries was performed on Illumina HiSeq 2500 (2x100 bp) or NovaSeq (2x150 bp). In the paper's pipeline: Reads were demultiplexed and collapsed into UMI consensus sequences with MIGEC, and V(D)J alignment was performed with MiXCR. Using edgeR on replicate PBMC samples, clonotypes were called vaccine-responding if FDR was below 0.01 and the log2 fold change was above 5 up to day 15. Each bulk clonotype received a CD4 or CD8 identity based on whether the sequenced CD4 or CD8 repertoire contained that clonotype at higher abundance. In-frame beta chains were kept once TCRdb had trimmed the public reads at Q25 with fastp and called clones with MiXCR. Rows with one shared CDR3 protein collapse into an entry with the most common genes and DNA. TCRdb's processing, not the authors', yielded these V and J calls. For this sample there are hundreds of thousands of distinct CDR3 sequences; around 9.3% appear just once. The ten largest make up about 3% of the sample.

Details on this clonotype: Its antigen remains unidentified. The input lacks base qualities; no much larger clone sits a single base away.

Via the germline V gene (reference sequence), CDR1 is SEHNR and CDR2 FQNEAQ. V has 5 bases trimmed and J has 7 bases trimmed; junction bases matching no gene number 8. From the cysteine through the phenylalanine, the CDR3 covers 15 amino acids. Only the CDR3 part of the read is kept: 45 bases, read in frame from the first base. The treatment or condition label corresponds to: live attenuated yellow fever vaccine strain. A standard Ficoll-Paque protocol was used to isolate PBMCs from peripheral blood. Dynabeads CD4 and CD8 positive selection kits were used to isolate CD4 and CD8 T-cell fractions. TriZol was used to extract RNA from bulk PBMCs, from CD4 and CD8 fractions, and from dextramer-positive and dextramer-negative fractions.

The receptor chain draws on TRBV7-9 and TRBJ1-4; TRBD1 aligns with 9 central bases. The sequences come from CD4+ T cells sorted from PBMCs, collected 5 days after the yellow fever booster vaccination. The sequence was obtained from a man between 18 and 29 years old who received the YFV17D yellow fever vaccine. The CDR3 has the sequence CASSVQGAPGEKLFF. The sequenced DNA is TGTGCCAGCAGCGTACAGGGGGCGCCAGGTGAAAAACTGTTTTTT.